This T cell receptor (beta chain) stems from a study of blood T cell repertoires in COVID-19. The V end was cut by 0 bases, the J end by 0 bases, with 9 bases between. Per the germline V gene, CDR1 is ENHRY and CDR2 is SYGVKD. This CDR3 is built from 16 residues. Sequencing used immunoSEQ multiplex PCR; TCRdb keeps in-frame clones, though not all of them. Among about 80,000 clones listed, around 91% were seen once. The chain combines TRBV10-3 with TRBJ1-3; D possibly corresponds to TRBD1 (5 bases). Material for sequencing was peripheral blood. This TCR was sampled from a man in his 70s with active or convalescent COVID-19. CDR3 bases: TGTGCCATCAGTGAGTCGGGGAGGGGCTCTGGAAACACCATATATTTT. The encoded protein is CAISESGRGSGNTIYF.